This entry lists 13 T cell receptor beta chains sequenced from one sample in a study of breast tumors, draining lymph nodes, adjacent tissues. TCRdb ran MiXCR on the multiplex PCR reads and lists one entry per CDR3 protein. The table lists approximately 45,000 distinct CDR3 sequences, under 30% of them singletons. Sequenced input: breast tumor tissue. These receptors were collected from a female donor with breast cancer. Some clones in this sample may be carry-over from other donors' samples.

This clonotype was seen many times. The CDR3 loop reads CASSLQSSGPSYEQYF. The CDR3 nucleotides are TGCGCCAGCAGCTTACAATCTAGCGGACCCTCCTACGAGCAGTACTTC. The chain employs TRBV5-1 and TRBJ2-7; 7 bases line up with TRBD2. The length of the CDR3 is 16 residues. Trimming removed 2 bases from V and 0 bases from J; junction bases left unmatched: 8. From germline, CDR1 is SGHRS and CDR2 YFSETQ.

This clonotype is medium-sized (0.01 to 0.1%). The chain has TRBV9 and TRBJ1-2, with D perhaps matching TRBD1 (5 bases). Trimming took off 3 bases at V and 2 bases at J, with 8 bases between the two ends. This CDR3 is built from 13 residues. Germline-derived CDR1 and CDR2 are SGDLS and YYNGEE. The CDR3 DNA sequence: TGTGCCAGCAGCGGTCGGACAAACTATGGCTACACCTTC. It specifies CASSGRTNYGYTF.

Notes on this clonotype: Given a much more abundant clone one base away, this may be a read error. The rearrangement joins TRBV11-2 to TRBJ2-7, with unresolved D. This CDR3 has 14 amino acids. The ends were cut back, 0 bases at V and 3 bases at J, with 9 bases in the middle. CDR1 and CDR2 from the germline V gene are SGHAT and FQNNGV. CDR3 amino acids: CASSLEDTYYEQYF. The CDR3 nucleotides are TGTGCCAGCAGCTTAGAAGACACCTACTACGAGCAGTACTTC.

This chain links TRBV29-1 with TRBJ1-2; D gene ambiguous. CDR3 size: 10 residues. Germline V lookup: CDR1 SQVTM, CDR2 ANQGSEA. Trimming took off 5 bases at V and 7 bases at J, with 8 bases between the two ends. CDR3 sequence: CSVLKGGYTF. DNA for the CDR3: TGCAGCGTTCTTAAGGGTGGCTACACCTTC.

This clonotype occurred many times. V is TRBV19 and J is TRBJ1-3; 11 bases map to TRBD1. CDR3 length: 15 residues. Germline V gene sequence: CDR1 LNHDA, CDR2 SQIVND (reference sequence). Trimming at V came to 6 bases and at J to 2 bases, leaving 3 bases not matched to a gene. The CDR3 spells CASRSDRGPGNTIYF. In nucleotides, the CDR3 is TGTGCCAGTAGGTCGGACAGGGGGCCTGGAAACACCATATATTTT.

The chain combines TRBV5-1 with TRBJ2-1; TRBD2 is a possible D gene (6 bases). This CDR3 region has 14 residues. The V end was cut by 3 bases, the J end by 10 bases, with 17 bases between. Germline V gene sequence: CDR1 SGHRS, CDR2 YFSETQ. As DNA, the CDR3 is TGCGCCAGCAGCTCAAACACGGGAGAAGGGGAGCAGTTCTTC. It codes for CASSSNTGEGEQFF. The full variable domain, with the rest looked up from reference TRBV5-1 and TRBJ2-1, is KAGVTQTPRYLIKTRGQQVTLSCSPISGHRSVSWYQQTPGQGLQFLFEYFSETQRNKGNFPGRFSGRQFSNSRSEMNVSTLELGDSALYLCASSSNTGEGEQFFGPGTRLTVL.

This chain connects TRBV7-8 to TRBJ2-1; 10 nucleotides align to TRBD1. Trimming cost V 5 bases and J 6 bases; bases outside gene matches: 7. The CDR3 contains 15 residues. The germline gives CDR1 SGHVS, CDR2 FQNEAQ. CDR3 loop: CASSQPGTGVNEQFF. The CDR3 DNA follows: TGTGCCAGCAGCCAACCCGGGACAGGGGTCAATGAGCAGTTCTTC.

This clonotype was observed many times. V usage is TRBV4-2 and J usage is TRBJ2-7; maybe TRBD1 (5 bases). Germline CDR1 is LGHNA and CDR2 is YNFKEQ. The CDR3 covers 15 residues. Between the trimmed V and J ends, which lost 3 bases and 0 bases, there was a span of 12 bases. CDR3 DNA: TGTGCCAGCAGCCACTTCGACAGCGCCTCCTACGAGCAGTACTTC. Encoded protein: CASSHFDSASYEQYF.

Many counts were recorded for this clonotype. The chain has TRBV6-5 and TRBJ2-1, with D uncertain. The V gene's germline CDR1 is MNHEY and CDR2 SVGAGI. Trimming stripped 5 bases from V and 7 bases from J, with 12 bases between. The CDR3 contains 13 residues. DNA of the CDR3: TGTGCCAGCAGTGGCTTCACTGGGAATGAGCAGTTCTTC. Protein sequence: CASSGFTGNEQFF.

In this sample, this clonotype turned up many times. V gene TRBV28 combines with J gene TRBJ1-4; TRBD1 aligns across 7 bases. Trimming took 5 bases from V and 1 from J; bases not matched to a gene: 4. CDR3 length: 15 amino acids. Germline-derived CDR1 and CDR2 are MDHEN and SYDVKM. CDR3 in amino acids: CASSPPGGTNEKLFF. CDR3 coding DNA: TGTGCCAGCAGTCCCCCAGGGGGAACTAATGAAAAACTGTTTTTT.

The sample holds many counts of this clonotype. This rearrangement joins TRBV5-1 to TRBJ1-4, with D hard to call. The germline V gene encodes CDR1 SGHRS and CDR2 YFSETQ. Trimming stripped 3 bases from V and 7 bases from J, with 13 bases between. This CDR3 is built from 14 residues. The CDR3 DNA reads as TGCGCCAGCAGCTCGTTAGGTACGGGTGAAAAACTGTTTTTT. The encoded protein is CASSSLGTGEKLFF.

There are many counts of this clonotype. The genes are TRBV5-8 and TRBJ1-2; D unresolved. Trimming took 1 base from V and 7 from J, leaving 8 bases between them. The germline CDR1 and CDR2 sequences are SGHTS and YDEGEE. The CDR3 length is 12 residues. In nucleotides, the CDR3 is TGTGCCAGCAGCTTGAGGCTTAGTGGCTACACCTTC. It specifies CASSLRLSGYTF.

This chain joins TRBV19 and TRBJ2-1, with D possibly being TRBD2 (6 bases). This CDR3 is 19 amino acids long. Trimming removed 2 bases from V and 1 base from J, with 21 bases in between. Germline V gene data show CDR1 as LNHDA and CDR2 as SQIVND (reference sequence). The CDR3 loop reads CASSISPLTSSRSYNEQFF. The CDR3 DNA reads TGTGCCAGTAGTATATCCCCCCTCACTAGCTCTCGTTCCTACAATGAGCAGTTCTTC. The full variable domain, completed using reference TRBV19 and TRBJ2-1, is DGGITQSPKYLFRKEGQNVTLSCEQNLNHDAMYWYRQDPGQGLRLIYYSQIVNDFQKGDIAEGYSVSREKKESFPLTVTSAQKNPTAFYLCASSISPLTSSRSYNEQFFGPGTRLTVL.